This TCR beta chain was obtained from a study of shared clonotypes between healthy human individuals. Overall study results and limits: Naive subsets typically showed greater estimated richness than memory subsets. The small donor group covered limited genetic and exposure diversity.

TCRdb's table, derived via immunoSEQ multiplex PCR, lists solely in-frame clones and lacks some. The sample consists of around 610,000 clones, 95% to 96% of them appearing once. Cells designated naive CD8 were CD45RO-negative and were positively selected for CCR7, with terminally differentiated effector memory CD45RA+ cells excluded. From germline, CDR1 is MDHEN and CDR2 SYDVKM. Trimming removed 3 bases at V and 0 bases at J, with 18 bases between. The CDR3 is 18 amino acids. A word on this clone: Antigen unknown.

The chain uses TRBV28 and TRBJ1-5, with D perhaps TRBD1 (6 bases). The sequence derives from a woman aged 25 to 45 in good health. Sequences were obtained from naive CD8+ T cells sorted from blood. The CDR3 DNA reads TGTGCCAGCAGTTTGGGCAGGGGCTTCCCTAATAGCAATCAGCCCCAGCATTTT. Protein: CASSLGRGFPNSNQPQHF.